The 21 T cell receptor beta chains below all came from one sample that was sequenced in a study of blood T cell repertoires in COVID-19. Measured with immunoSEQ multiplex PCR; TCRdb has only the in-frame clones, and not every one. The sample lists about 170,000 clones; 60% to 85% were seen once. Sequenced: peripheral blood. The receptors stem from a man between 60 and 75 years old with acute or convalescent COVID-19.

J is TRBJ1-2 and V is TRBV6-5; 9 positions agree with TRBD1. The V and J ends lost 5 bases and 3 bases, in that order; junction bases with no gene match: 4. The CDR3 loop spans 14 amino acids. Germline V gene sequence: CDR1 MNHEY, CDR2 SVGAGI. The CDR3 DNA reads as TGTGCCAGCAGTCACCGGGACAGGGACTATGGCTACACCTTC. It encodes CASSHRDRDYGYTF.

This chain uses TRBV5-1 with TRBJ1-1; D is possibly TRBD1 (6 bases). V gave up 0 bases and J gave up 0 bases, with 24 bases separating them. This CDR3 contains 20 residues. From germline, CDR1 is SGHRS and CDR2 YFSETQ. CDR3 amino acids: CASSLALVLEGVTMNTEAFF. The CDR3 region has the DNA TGCGCCAGCAGCTTGGCATTGGTCTTAGAGGGGGTCACCATGAACACTGAAGCTTTCTTT.

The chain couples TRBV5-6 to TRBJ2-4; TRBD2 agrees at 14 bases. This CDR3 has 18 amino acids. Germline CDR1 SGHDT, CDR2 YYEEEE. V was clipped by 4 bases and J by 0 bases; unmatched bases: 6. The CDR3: CASSLRTSGGSAKNIQYF. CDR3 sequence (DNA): TGTGCCAGCAGCCTCCGGACTAGCGGGGGGTCAGCCAAAAACATTCAGTACTTC.

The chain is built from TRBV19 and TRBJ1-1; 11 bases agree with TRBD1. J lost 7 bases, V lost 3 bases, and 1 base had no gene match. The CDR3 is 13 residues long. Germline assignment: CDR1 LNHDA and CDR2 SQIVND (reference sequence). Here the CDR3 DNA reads TGTGCCAGTAGTATGGGACAGGGGGGTGAAGCTTTCTTT. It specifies CASSMGQGGEAFF.

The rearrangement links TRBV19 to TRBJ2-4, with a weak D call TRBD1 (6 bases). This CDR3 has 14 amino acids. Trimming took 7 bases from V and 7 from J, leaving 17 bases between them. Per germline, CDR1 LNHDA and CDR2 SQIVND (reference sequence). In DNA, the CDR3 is TGTGCCAGTACCCCGAACCCAGGGGCCAACATTCAGTACTTC. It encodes CASTPNPGANIQYF. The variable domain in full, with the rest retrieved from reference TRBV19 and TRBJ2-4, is DGGITQSPKYLFRKEGQNVTLSCEQNLNHDAMYWYRQDPGQGLRLIYYSQIVNDFQKGDIAEGYSVSREKKESFPLTVTSAQKNPTAFYLCASTPNPGANIQYFGAGTRLSVL.

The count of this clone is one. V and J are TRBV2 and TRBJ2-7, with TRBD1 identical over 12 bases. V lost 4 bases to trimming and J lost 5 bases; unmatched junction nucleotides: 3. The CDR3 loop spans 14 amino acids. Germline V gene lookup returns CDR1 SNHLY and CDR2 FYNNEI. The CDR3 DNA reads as TGTGCCAGCAGTGTTGGGACAGGGGGCAACGAGCAGTACTTC. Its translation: CASSVGTGGNEQYF.

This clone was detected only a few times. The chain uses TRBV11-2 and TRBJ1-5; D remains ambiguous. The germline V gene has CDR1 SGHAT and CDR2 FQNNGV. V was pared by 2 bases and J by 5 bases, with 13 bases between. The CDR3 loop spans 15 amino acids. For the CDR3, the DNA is TGTGCCAGCAGCTTATTTGGCAGGTCGGATCAGCCCCAGCATTTT. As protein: CASSLFGRSDQPQHF. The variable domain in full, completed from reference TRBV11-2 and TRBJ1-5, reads EAGVAQSPRYKIIEKRQSVAFWCNPISGHATLYWYQQILGQGPKLLIQFQNNGVVDDSQLPKDRFSAERLKGVDSTLKIQPAKLEDSAVYLCASSLFGRSDQPQHFGDGTRLSIL.

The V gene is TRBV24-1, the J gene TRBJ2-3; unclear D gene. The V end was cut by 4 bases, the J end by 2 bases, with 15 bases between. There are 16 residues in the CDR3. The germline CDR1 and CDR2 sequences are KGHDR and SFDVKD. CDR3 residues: CATSEQVSTPTDTQYF. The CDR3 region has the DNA TGTGCCACCAGTGAGCAAGTATCTACCCCCACAGATACGCAGTATTTT.

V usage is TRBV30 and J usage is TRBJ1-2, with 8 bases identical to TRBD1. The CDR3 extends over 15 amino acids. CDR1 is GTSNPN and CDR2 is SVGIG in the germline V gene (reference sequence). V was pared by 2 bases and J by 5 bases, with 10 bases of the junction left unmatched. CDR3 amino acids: CAWSTYGTGDYGYTF. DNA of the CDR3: TGTGCCTGGAGTACGTACGGGACAGGTGATTATGGCTACACCTTC.

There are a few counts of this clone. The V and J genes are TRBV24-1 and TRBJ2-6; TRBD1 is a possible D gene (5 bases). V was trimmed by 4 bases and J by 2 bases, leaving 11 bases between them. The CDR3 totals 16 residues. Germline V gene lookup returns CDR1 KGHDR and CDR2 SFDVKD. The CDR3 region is CATSERGFPGANVLTF. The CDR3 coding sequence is TGTGCCACCAGTGAAAGGGGTTTCCCTGGGGCCAACGTCCTGACTTTC.

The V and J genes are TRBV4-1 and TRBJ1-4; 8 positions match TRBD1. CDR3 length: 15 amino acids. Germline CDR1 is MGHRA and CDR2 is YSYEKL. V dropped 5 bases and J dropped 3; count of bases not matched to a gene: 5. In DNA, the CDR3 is TGCGCCAGCAGCTTCCAGGGGGCACCTAATGAAAAACTGTTTTTT. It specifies CASSFQGAPNEKLFF.

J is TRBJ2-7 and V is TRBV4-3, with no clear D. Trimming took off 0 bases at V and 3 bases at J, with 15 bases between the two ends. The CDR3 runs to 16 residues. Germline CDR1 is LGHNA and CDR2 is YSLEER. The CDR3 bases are TGCGCCAGCAGCCAAGATCTTGGGCAGGAAGACTACGAGCAGTACTTC. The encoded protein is CASSQDLGQEDYEQYF.

Here the CDR3 DNA reads TGTGCCAGCAGCCCTACCTCGTGGGAGACCCAGTACTTC. This sequence encodes CASSPTSWETQYF. This chain connects TRBV7-9 to TRBJ2-5, with D uncertain. Between the trimmed V and J ends, which lost 5 bases and 5 bases, there was a span of 12 bases. The CDR3 has 13 amino acids. Germline loops: CDR1 SEHNR, CDR2 FQNEAQ (reference sequence).

CDR3 nucleotide sequence: TGTGCCAGCAACCGCGGACAAGAGACCCAGTACTTC. Translating it yields CASNRGQETQYF. The chain uses TRBV9 and TRBJ2-5; D is ambiguous. Germline CDR1 is SGDLS and CDR2 is YYNGEE. The germline V and J ends were trimmed by 6 bases and 2 bases, with 8 bases remaining between them. The CDR3 spans 12 residues.

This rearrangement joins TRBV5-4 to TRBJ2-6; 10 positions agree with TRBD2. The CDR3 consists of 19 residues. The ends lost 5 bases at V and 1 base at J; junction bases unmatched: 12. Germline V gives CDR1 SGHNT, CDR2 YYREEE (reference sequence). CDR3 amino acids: CASSYGQAGGISGANVLTF. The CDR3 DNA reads TGTGCCAGCAGTTATGGACAAGCGGGGGGGATATCTGGGGCCAACGTCCTGACTTTC. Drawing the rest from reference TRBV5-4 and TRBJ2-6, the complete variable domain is ETGVTQSPTHLIKTRGQQVTLRCSSQSGHNTVSWYQQALGQGPQFIFQYYREEENGRGNFPPRFSGLQFPNYSSELNVNALELDDSALYLCASSYGQAGGISGANVLTFGAGSRLTVL.

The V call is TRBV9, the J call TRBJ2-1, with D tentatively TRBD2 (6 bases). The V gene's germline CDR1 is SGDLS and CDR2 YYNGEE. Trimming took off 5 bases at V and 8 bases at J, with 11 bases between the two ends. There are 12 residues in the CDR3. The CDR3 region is CASSASDDEQFF. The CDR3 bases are TGTGCCAGCAGTGCTAGCGACGATGAGCAGTTCTTC.

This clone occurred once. In DNA, the CDR3 is TGTGCCAGCAGCCAAGTACTAGCGGGGGGGACGGCCTACAATGAGCAGTTCTTC. It yields the protein CASSQVLAGGTAYNEQFF. This chain joins TRBV3-1 (or the pseudogene TRBV3-2) and TRBJ2-1; 13 positions agree with TRBD2. The V and J ends lost 1 base and 2 bases, in that order; junction bases with no gene match: 5. The CDR3 runs to 18 residues. Germline lookup yields CDR1 LGHDT and CDR2 YNNKEL (reference sequence).

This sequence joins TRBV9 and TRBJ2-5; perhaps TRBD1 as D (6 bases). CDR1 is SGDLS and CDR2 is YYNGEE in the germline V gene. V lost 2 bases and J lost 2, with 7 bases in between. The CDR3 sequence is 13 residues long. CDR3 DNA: TGTGCCAGCAGCGTTCAGGGGCAAGAGACCCAGTACTTC. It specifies CASSVQGQETQYF.

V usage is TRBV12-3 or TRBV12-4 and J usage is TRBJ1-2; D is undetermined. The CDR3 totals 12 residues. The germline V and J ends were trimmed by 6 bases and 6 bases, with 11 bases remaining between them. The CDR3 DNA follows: TGTGCCAGCAGACCCCAGGCTGATGGCTACACCTTC. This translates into CASRPQADGYTF.

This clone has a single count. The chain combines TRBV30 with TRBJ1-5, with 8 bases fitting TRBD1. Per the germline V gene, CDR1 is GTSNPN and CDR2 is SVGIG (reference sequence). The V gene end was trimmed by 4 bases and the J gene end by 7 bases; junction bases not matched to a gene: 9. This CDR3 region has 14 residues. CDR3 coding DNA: TGTGCCTGGACTACTCAGGGGGCGAGGCAGCCCCAGCATTTT. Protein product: CAWTTQGARQPQHF. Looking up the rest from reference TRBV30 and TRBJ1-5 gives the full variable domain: SQTIHQWPATLVQPVGSPLSLECTVEGTSNPNLYWYRQAAGRGLQLLFYSVGIGQISSEVPQNLSASRPQDRQFILSSKKLLLSDSGFYLCAWTTQGARQPQHFGDGTRLSIL.

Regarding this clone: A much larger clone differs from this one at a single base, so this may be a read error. For the CDR3, the DNA is TGTGCCAACAGTTTCACCGGGACAGGGATCTACGAGCAGTACTTC. It translates to CANSFTGTGIYEQYF. V usage is TRBV2 and J usage is TRBJ2-7, with 9 bases aligning to TRBD1. The CDR3 consists of 15 residues. Germline V CDR1 and CDR2: SNHLY, FYNNEI. Combining the CDR3 with reference TRBV2 and TRBJ2-7 gives the whole variable domain EPEVTQTPSHQVTQMGQEVILRCVPISNHLYFYWYRQILGQKVEFLVSFYNNEISEKSEIFDDQFSVERPDGSNFTLKIRSTKLEDSAMYFCANSFTGTGIYEQYFGPGTRLTVT.